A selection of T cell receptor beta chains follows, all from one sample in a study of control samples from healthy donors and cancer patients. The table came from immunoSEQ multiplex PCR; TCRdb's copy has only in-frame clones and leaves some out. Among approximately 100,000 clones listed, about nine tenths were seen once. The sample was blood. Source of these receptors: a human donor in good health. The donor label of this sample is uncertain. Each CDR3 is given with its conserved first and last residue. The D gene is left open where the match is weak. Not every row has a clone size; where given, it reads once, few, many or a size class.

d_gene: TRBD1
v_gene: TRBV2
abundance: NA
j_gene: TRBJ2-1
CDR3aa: CASRGNDRGRYNEQFF
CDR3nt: TGTGCCAGCAGGGGAAACGACAGGGGGCGTTACAATGAGCAGTTCTTC

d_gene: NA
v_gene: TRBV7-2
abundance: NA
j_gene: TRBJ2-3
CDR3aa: CASSRGPVRGTDTQYF
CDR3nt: TGTGCCAGCAGCCGGGGGCCTGTCAGGGGAACAGATACGCAGTATTTT

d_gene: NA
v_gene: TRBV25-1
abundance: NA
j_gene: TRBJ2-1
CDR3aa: CASSALGRSSYNEQFF
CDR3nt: TGTGCCAGCAGTGCCCTGGGACGGAGCTCCTACAATGAGCAGTTCTTC

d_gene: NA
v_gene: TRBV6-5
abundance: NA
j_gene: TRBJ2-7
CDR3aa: CASRGQIAYEQYF
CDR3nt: TGTGCCAGCAGAGGGCAGATCGCCTACGAGCAGTACTTC

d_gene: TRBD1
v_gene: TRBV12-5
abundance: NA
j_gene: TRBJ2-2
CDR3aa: CASGRDRANTGELFF
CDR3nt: TGTGCTAGTGGCCGGGACAGGGCGAACACCGGGGAGCTGTTTTTT

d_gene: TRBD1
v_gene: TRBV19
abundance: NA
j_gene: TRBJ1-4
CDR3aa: CASSSRQGWSNEKLFF
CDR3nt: TGTGCCAGTAGTTCCAGACAGGGTTGGAGTAATGAAAAACTGTTTTTT

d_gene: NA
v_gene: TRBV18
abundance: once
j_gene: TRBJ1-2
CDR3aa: CASSPDANYGYTF
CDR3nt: TGTGCCAGCTCACCAGACGCTAACTATGGCTACACCTTC

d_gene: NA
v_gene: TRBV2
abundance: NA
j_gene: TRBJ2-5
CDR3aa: CASRSRLATETQYF
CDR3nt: TGTGCCAGCAGGTCCCGGTTAGCGACGGAGACCCAGTACTTC

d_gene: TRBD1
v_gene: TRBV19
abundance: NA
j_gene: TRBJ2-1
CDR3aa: CASGAGTVNEQFF
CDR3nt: TGTGCCAGTGGCGCCGGGACAGTGAATGAGCAGTTCTTC

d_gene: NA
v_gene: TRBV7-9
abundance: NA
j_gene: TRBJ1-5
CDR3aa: CASSLGTEEWQPQHF
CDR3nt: TGTGCCAGCAGCCTCGGGACGGAGGAATGGCAGCCCCAGCATTTT

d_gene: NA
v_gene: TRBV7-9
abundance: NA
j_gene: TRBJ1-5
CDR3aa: CASSRAGSDQPQHF
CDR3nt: TGTGCCAGCAGCCGGGCCGGGAGTGATCAGCCCCAGCATTTT

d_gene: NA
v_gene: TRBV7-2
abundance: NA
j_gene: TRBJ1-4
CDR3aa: CASSVSGTENEKLFF
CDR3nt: TGTGCCAGCAGCGTATCCGGGACGGAGAACGAAAAACTGTTTTTT

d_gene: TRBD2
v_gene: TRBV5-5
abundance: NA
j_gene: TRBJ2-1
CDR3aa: CASSLAGGGNNEQFF
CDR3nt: TGTGCCAGCAGCTTGGCCGGCGGGGGAAACAATGAGCAGTTCTTC

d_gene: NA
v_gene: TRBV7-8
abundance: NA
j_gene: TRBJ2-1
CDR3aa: CASSLVDSSHEQFF
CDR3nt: TGTGCCAGCAGCTTAGTCGACAGCTCCCATGAGCAGTTCTTC

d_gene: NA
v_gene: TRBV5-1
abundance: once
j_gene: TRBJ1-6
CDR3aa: CASSLGGGNSPLHF
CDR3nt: TGCGCCAGCAGCTTGGGAGGGGGAAACTCACCCCTCCACTTT

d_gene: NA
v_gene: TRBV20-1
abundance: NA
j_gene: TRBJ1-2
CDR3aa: CSARDGYTF
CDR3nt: TGCAGTGCTAGAGATGGCTACACCTTC

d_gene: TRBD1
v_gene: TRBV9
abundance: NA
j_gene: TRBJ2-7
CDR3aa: CASSASTGGYEQYF
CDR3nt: TGTGCCAGCAGCGCGTCAACAGGGGGCTACGAGCAGTACTTC

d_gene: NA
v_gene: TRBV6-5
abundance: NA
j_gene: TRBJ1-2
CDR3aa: CASSYNDYYDGYTF
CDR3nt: TGTGCCAGCAGTTATAATGACTACTATGATGGCTACACCTTC

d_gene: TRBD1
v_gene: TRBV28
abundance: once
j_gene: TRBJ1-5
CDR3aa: CASSTQGRQPQHF
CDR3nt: TGTGCCAGCAGTACACAGGGGAGGCAGCCCCAGCATTTT

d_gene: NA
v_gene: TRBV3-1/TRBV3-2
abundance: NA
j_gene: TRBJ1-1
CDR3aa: CASSQVKYRNMNTEAFF
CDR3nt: TGTGCCAGCAGCCAAGTTAAGTATAGAAACATGAACACTGAAGCTTTCTTT

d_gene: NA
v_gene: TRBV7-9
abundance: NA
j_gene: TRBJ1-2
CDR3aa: CASSTEQGYYGYTF
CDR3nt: TGTGCCAGCAGCACAGAACAGGGCTACTATGGCTACACCTTC

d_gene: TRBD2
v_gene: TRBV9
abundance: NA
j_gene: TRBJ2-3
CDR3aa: CASSVTGGFSDTQYF
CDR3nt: TGTGCCAGCAGCGTTACGGGGGGTTTTTCAGATACGCAGTATTTT

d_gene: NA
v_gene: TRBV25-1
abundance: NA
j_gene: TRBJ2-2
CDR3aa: CASSPRPPNTGELFF
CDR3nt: TGTGCCAGCAGTCCTCGACCGCCGAACACCGGGGAGCTGTTTTTT

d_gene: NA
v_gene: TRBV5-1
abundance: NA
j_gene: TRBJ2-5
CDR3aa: CARFRYRDQETQYF
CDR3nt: TGCGCCAGGTTCCGTTACCGGGACCAAGAGACCCAGTACTTC

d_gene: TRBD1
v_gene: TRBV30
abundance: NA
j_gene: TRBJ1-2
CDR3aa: CAWRGQDNYGYTF
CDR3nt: TGTGCCTGGAGAGGACAGGATAACTATGGCTACACCTTC

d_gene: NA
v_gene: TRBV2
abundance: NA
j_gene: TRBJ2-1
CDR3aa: CASRPGGLVRSEQFF
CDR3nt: TGTGCCAGCAGACCAGGGGGACTAGTTCGCAGTGAGCAGTTCTTC

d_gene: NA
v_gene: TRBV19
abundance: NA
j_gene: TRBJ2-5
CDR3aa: CASSIGQAKETQYF
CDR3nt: TGTGCCAGTAGTATCGGCCAGGCTAAGGAGACCCAGTACTTC

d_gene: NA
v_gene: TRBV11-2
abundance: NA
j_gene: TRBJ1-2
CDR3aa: CASSVSTIHLYGYTF
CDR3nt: TGTGCCAGCAGTGTTTCGACTATCCATCTTTATGGCTACACCTTC

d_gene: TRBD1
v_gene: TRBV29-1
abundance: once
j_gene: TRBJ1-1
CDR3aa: CSVRDREITEAFF
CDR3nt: TGCAGCGTTAGGGACAGGGAGATCACTGAAGCTTTCTTT

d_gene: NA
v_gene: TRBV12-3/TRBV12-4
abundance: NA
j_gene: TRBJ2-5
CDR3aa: CASSLRGEETQYF
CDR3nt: TGTGCCAGCAGTTTGAGAGGAGAAGAGACCCAGTACTTC

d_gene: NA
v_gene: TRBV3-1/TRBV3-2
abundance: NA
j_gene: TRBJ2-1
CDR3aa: CASSQDPLEQFF
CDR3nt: TGTGCCAGCAGCCAAGATCCGCTAGAGCAGTTCTTC

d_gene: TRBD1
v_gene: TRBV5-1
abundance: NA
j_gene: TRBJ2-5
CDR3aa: CASSPGQGYQETQYF
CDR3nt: TGCGCCAGCAGCCCGGGACAGGGATATCAAGAGACCCAGTACTTC

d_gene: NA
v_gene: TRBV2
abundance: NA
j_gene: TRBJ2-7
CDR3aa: CASGQDPFEQYF
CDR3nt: TGTGCCAGCGGTCAGGACCCGTTCGAGCAGTACTTC

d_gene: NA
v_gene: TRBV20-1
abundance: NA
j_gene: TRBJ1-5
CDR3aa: CSASLGSNQPQHF
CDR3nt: TGCAGTGCTAGTTTGGGTAGCAATCAGCCCCAGCATTTT

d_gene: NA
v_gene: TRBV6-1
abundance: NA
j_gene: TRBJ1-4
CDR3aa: CASSETGLNEKLFF
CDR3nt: TGTGCCAGCAGTGAAACCGGGCTTAATGAAAAACTGTTTTTT

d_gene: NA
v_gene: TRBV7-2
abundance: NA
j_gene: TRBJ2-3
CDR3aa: CASSSRTTGTDTQYF
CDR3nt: TGTGCCAGCAGCTCAAGGACAACGGGCACAGATACGCAGTATTTT

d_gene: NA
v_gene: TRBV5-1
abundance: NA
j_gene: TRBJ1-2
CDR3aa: CASSSLGADYGYTF
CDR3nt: TGCGCCAGCAGCTCCCTAGGGGCGGACTATGGCTACACCTTC

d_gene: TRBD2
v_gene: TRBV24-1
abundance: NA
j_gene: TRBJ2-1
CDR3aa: CATSAPGLAGGSSYNEQFF
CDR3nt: TGTGCCACCAGTGCCCCGGGACTAGCGGGGGGGAGCTCCTACAATGAGCAGTTCTTC

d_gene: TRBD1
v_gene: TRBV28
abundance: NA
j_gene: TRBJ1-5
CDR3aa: CASSLGTGTRQPQHF
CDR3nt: TGTGCCAGCAGTCTAGGGACAGGGACGAGACAGCCCCAGCATTTT

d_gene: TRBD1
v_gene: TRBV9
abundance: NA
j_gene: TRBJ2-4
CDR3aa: CASSALSGTGGSIQYF
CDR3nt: TGTGCCAGCAGCGCCCTATCCGGGACAGGGGGTAGCATTCAGTACTTC

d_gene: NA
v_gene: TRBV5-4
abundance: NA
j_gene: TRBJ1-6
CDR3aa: CASSLFAGERSPLHF
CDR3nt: TGTGCCAGCAGTTTATTCGCAGGGGAGAGGTCACCCCTCCACTTT

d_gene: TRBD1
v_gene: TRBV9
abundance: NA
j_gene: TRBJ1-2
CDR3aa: CASTNAGGNYGYTF
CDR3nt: TGTGCCAGCACAAATGCAGGGGGCAACTATGGCTACACCTTC

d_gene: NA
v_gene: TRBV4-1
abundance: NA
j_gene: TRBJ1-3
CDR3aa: CASSQDGQSSGNTIYF
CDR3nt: TGCGCCAGCAGCCAAGACGGGCAGTCCTCTGGAAACACCATATATTTT

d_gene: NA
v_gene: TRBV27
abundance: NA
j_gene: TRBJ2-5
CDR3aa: CASSWGIGLKTQYF
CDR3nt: TGTGCCAGCAGTTGGGGGATAGGGCTAAAGACCCAGTACTTC

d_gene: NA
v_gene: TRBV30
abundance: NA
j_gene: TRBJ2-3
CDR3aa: CAWSEGTDTQYF
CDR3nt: TGTGCCTGGAGTGAAGGCACAGATACGCAGTATTTT

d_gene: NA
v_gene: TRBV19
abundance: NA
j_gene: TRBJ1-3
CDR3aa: CASVDRASGNTIYF
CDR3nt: TGTGCCAGTGTGGACCGAGCCTCTGGAAACACCATATATTTT

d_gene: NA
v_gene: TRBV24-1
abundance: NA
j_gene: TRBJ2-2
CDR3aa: CATSPMNTGELFF
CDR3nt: TGTGCCACCAGTCCGATGAACACCGGGGAGCTGTTTTTT

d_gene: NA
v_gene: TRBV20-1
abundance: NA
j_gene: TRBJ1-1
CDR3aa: CSASPRANTEAFF
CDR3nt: TGCAGTGCTAGTCCCAGAGCGAACACTGAAGCTTTCTTT

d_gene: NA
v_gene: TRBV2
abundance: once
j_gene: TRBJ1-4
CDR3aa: CASKQTTNEKLFF
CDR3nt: TGTGCCAGCAAACAGACAACTAATGAAAAACTGTTTTTT

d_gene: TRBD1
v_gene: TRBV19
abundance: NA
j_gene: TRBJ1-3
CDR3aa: CASTGDRGSGNTIYF
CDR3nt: TGTGCCAGTACCGGGGACAGGGGGTCCGGAAACACCATATATTTT

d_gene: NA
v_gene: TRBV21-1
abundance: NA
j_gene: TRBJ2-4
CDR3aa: CASSLAGSAKNIQYF
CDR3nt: TGTGCCAGCAGCCTAGCAGGGTCAGCCAAAAACATTCAGTACTTC

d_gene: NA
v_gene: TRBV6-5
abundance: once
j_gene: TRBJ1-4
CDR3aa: CASSLTGGEKLFF
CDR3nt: TGTGCCAGCAGTTTGACAGGAGGGGAAAAACTGTTTTTT

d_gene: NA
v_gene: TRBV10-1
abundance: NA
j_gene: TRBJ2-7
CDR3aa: CASMRTPRGEQYF
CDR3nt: TGCGCCAGCATGAGAACCCCACGCGGCGAGCAGTACTTC

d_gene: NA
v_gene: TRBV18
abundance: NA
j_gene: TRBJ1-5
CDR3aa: CASSPFSGGGNQPQHF
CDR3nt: TGTGCCAGCTCACCATTCTCGGGAGGAGGCAATCAGCCCCAGCATTTT

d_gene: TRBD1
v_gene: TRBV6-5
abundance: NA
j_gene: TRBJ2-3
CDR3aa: CASSYRDRGDTQYF
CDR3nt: TGTGCCAGCAGTTATCGGGACAGGGGGGATACGCAGTATTTT